What follows describes a single TCR beta chain. This entry belongs to a study of blood T cell repertoires in COVID-19. Study details: The United States, Italy and Spain provided the acute and convalescent COVID-19 samples.

In the study's own analysis: Nucleated cell number was recorded as an estimate derived from reference gene primer amplification. Clones were read by immunoSEQ multiplex PCR, and TCRdb kept only the in-frame ones, dropping some. V and J calls and clone size are as listed in that table; D and trimming were resolved from the DNA. This sample carries 150,000 to 200,000 clones, about 80% of them seen once, and the ten largest clones take around a fifth. This CDR3 contains 15 residues. Germline lookup yields CDR1 DFQATT and CDR2 SNEGSKA (reference sequence). V gave up 3 bases and J gave up 8 bases; unmatched junction bases: 8.

This chain joins TRBV20-1 and TRBJ2-1, with 12 bases matching TRBD2. This TCR was recovered from a woman older than 75 with acute or convalescent COVID-19. The sequenced sample was peripheral blood. Written as DNA, the CDR3 is TGCAGTGCTAGTTACCCGACTAGCGGGAGCTATGAGCAGTTCTTC. This encodes CSASYPTSGSYEQFF.